Sequencing of this T cell receptor (beta chain) was carried out in a study of a mutant IDH1 vaccine in newly diagnosed glioma. Study-wide results and caveats: Patients mounted vaccine-induced immune responses in roughly 93% of cases.

V lost 4 bases, J lost 2 bases, and 5 bases stayed unmatched. The CDR3 covers 14 residues. Germline-derived CDR1 and CDR2 are MGHRA and YSYEKL. Indicated time point: week 35, safety follow-up. Mutant IDH1 20-mer peptide, at 300 ug, made up each vaccine dose, with topical imiquimod. Assay used: immunoSEQ multiplex PCR; TCRdb lists only in-frame clones, some missing. Among just over 65,000 clones listed, around 82% were seen once. This clone has a single count. Its antigen is unknown. The source is a man younger than 30 with glioma. The rearrangement uses TRBV4-1 and TRBJ2-7; 7 nucleotides agree with TRBD1. The specimen was PBMCs, collected from a glioma patient whose treatment included an IDH1 peptide vaccine. The CDR3 DNA follows: TGCGCCAGCAGCCGAGACGGACAGGCCTACGAGCAGTACTTC. This codes for CASSRDGQAYEQYF.